This note documents a single T cell receptor beta chain sequence. The antigen is not known. The CDR3 is 16 amino acids. The V segment lost 4 bases and the J segment 0 bases; nucleotides outside the gene matches: 7. CDR1 LGHDT and CDR2 YNNKEL come from the germline V gene (reference sequence). This entry comes from a study of post-analysis software for immune sequencing data. Study background: Patients with relapsing-remitting, secondary progressive and progressive-relapsing multiple sclerosis courses were all represented. Study findings and constraints: Elevated frequency relative to controls characterized roughly five TRBV segments in patients, TRBV5-6, TRBV5-1 and TRBV20-1 among them. For normalized Chao1 diversity, multiple sclerosis patients scored significantly lower than controls did. Samples made in the same batch grouped tightly together by F measure.

Unique molecular identifiers were carried by the TCR beta cDNA libraries. Hundreds of thousands of cDNA molecules came from about 1 to 10 million T cells. Via MiXCR, TCRdb re-called the PCR reads, giving one row per CDR3 protein. The sample lists fewer than 850,000 distinct CDR3 sequences; approximately 30% were seen once. The clonotype comes from a girl between 10 and 17 years old with multiple sclerosis. The sequencing input was blood. This chain uses TRBV3-1 with TRBJ2-7, with 9 bases aligning to TRBD1. CDR3 region: CASSPYGTGSSYEQYF. The CDR3 DNA sequence: TGTGCCAGCAGCCCCTATGGGACAGGGTCCTCCTACGAGCAGTACTTC.